What follows are 25 T cell receptor beta chains derived from one specimen sequenced in a study of T cells after yellow fever vaccination. TCRdb analysed the 5' RACE reads with MiXCR anew, one entry per CDR3 protein. The table includes approximately 610,000 distinct CDR3 sequences, about a sixth detected once. The material sequenced was PBMCs, taken less than 6 days after the first yellow fever vaccination. These receptor sequences come from a man aged 18-30 years who received the YFV17D yellow fever vaccine.

This clonotype came up a few times. The CDR3: CASSLLGNSNTGELFF. CDR3 DNA sequence: TGCGCCAGCAGCTTGTTGGGTAACTCGAACACCGGGGAGCTGTTTTTT. This chain joins TRBV5-1 and TRBJ2-2; D unresolved. Germline CDR1 is SGHRS and CDR2 is YFSETQ. V lost 1 base and J lost 0, with 10 bases in between. The CDR3 is made up of 16 amino acids.

A word on this clonotype: The DNA is left out, because the CDR3 cannot be placed on it with certainty; the CDR3 is given as TCRdb lists it. This chain uses TRBV7-9 with TRBJ1-1; TRBD1 is the table's D call, not checked against the DNA. Germline CDR1 SEHNR, CDR2 FQNEAQ (reference sequence). The CDR3 is 15 residues long, ends included. The chain's CDR3 is CASSFGPGGNTEAFF.

There are a few counts of this clonotype. CDR3 in amino acids: CSVEVRGRAYEQYF. In DNA, the CDR3 is TGCAGCGTTGAAGTGAGGGGGCGCGCCTACGAGCAGTACTTC. The rearrangement links TRBV29-1 to TRBJ2-7; 7 nucleotides line up with TRBD1. Losses at the gene ends were 1 base for V and 2 bases for J; bases not matched to a gene: 5. The CDR3 is made up of 14 amino acids. The germline gives CDR1 SQVTM, CDR2 ANQGSEA.

The chain couples TRBV3-1 to TRBJ1-2; D is unresolved. The V and J ends lost 1 base and 3 bases respectively, with 6 bases between them. The CDR3 is 13 amino acids. Germline CDR1 is LGHDT and CDR2 is YNNKEL (reference sequence). The CDR3 sequence: CASSQAADYGYTF. As DNA, the CDR3 is TGTGCCAGCAGCCAAGCTGCGGACTATGGCTACACCTTC.

This clonotype has just a few counts. This chain links TRBV12-3 or TRBV12-4 with TRBJ2-7; TRBD1 might be the D (7 bases). The CDR3 runs 15 residues. Trimming shortened V by 0 bases and J by 1 base, and 10 bases separated the two germline ends. CDR3 sequence reads: CASSLAQGGSYEQYF. The CDR3 coding sequence is TGTGCCAGCAGTTTAGCCCAGGGGGGATCCTACGAGCAGTACTTC.

In this sample, this clonotype turned up a few times. The J gene is TRBJ1-2, the V gene TRBV5-8; no reliable D call. Germline V CDR1 and CDR2: SGHTS, YDEGEE. V dropped 4 bases and J dropped 3 bases, with 10 bases sitting between them. This CDR3 region has 13 residues. The CDR3 nucleotides are TGTGCCAGCAGCCCAGAGAGGCACTATGGCTACACCTTC. Amino acid sequence: CASSPERHYGYTF.

This clonotype turned up a few times. This rearrangement joins TRBV15 to TRBJ2-2; the D is unclear. Trimming pared 4 bases from V and 0 bases from J, leaving 6 bases between. The CDR3 sequence is 14 residues long. Germline values: CDR1 LNHNV, CDR2 YYDKDF (reference sequence). Here the CDR3 reads CATSKQANTGELFF. The CDR3, as DNA: TGTGCCACCAGCAAGCAGGCGAACACCGGGGAGCTGTTTTTT.

The CDR3 coding sequence is TGTGCCAGCAGCTTACTCCCCGGGGGGGGCACAGATACGCAGTATTTT. It encodes CASSLLPGGGTDTQYF. J is TRBJ2-3 and V is TRBV7-3, with TRBD2 identical over 8 bases. In germline, CDR1 is SGHTA, CDR2 FQGTGA. The CDR3 spans 16 residues. Unmatched junction bases numbered 5, after V lost 2 bases and J lost 1 base. Combining the CDR3 with reference TRBV7-3 and TRBJ2-3 gives the whole variable domain GAGVSQTPSNKVTEKGKYVELRCDPISGHTALYWYRQSLGQGPEFLIYFQGTGAADDSGLPNDRFFAVRPEGSVSTLKIQRTERGDSAVYLCASSLLPGGGTDTQYFGPGTRLTVL.

This clonotype was picked up a small number of times. The V call is TRBV14, the J call TRBJ2-1; TRBD2 aligns across 8 bases. The CDR3 length is 12 residues. Germline assignment: CDR1 SGHDN and CDR2 FVKESK. V was clipped by 4 bases and J by 15 bases; unmatched bases: 8. CDR3 protein: CASSLRASGLFF. CDR3 DNA: TGTGCCAGCAGCCTCCGGGCTAGCGGGCTGTTCTTC.

The V and J genes are TRBV7-9 and TRBJ1-4; 7 bases match TRBD1. Germline values: CDR1 SEHNR, CDR2 FQNEAQ (reference sequence). CDR3 size: 16 residues. Trimming at V came to 0 bases and at J to 7 bases, leaving 8 bases not matched to a gene. Here the CDR3 DNA reads TGTGCCAGCAGCTTAGCGGGGGACAGCTACTTTGAAAAACTGTTTTTT. It specifies CASSLAGDSYFEKLFF.

The J gene is TRBJ1-2, the V gene TRBV4-3; D remains unclear. V gave up 0 bases and J gave up 2 bases, with 10 bases separating them. This CDR3 is 15 amino acids long. CDR1 is LGHNA, CDR2 YSLEER, per germline. CDR3 DNA sequence: TGCGCCAGCAGCCAAGATCTAAAGGGCAACTATGGCTACACCTTC. This gives the protein CASSQDLKGNYGYTF.

This clonotype has a handful of counts. The chain uses TRBV5-6 and TRBJ2-4; 12 bases align to TRBD2. With V trimmed by 4 bases and J by 8 bases, 7 bases remained unmatched. The CDR3 length is 15 residues. Germline CDR1 reads SGHDT; CDR2 reads YYEEEE. The CDR3 loop is CASSLLAGGPDIQYF. CDR3 nucleotide sequence: TGTGCCAGCAGCCTGCTAGCGGGGGGGCCGGACATTCAGTACTTC.

The rearrangement links TRBV12-3 or TRBV12-4 to TRBJ2-3, with 13 nucleotides matching TRBD2. Trimming cost V 7 bases and J 5 bases; bases outside gene matches: 15. The CDR3 spans 18 residues. This CDR3 is CASTPVILAGGPGDTQYF. CDR3 nucleotide sequence: TGTGCCAGCACCCCCGTCATACTAGCGGGGGGGCCCGGAGATACGCAGTATTTT.

This clonotype came up a few times. The J gene is TRBJ2-1, the V gene TRBV7-8, with 8 bases fitting TRBD1. V lost 6 bases, J lost 6 bases, and 7 bases stayed unmatched. This CDR3 contains 14 residues. The germline V gene encodes CDR1 SGHVS and CDR2 FQNEAQ. The CDR3 is CASRPGGSRNEQFF. The CDR3 coding sequence is TGTGCCAGCAGACCAGGGGGCTCTCGCAATGAGCAGTTCTTC.

J is TRBJ1-5 and V is TRBV10-3, with D possibly matching TRBD1 (6 bases). V was pared by 0 bases and J by 7 bases, with 13 bases between. The CDR3 runs to 15 residues. Germline V gene lookup returns CDR1 ENHRY and CDR2 SYGVKD. CDR3 DNA: TGTGCCATCAGTGAGTCGATGGGGAGGGGGCAGCCCCAGCATTTT. Protein product: CAISESMGRGQPQHF.

There are a few counts of this clonotype. The chain recombines TRBV20-1 with TRBJ1-4; D is uncertain. Per germline, CDR1 DFQATT and CDR2 SNEGSKA (reference sequence). The CDR3 extends over 12 amino acids. V was shortened by 6 bases and J by 3 bases, with 8 bases between the two germline ends. In DNA, the CDR3 is TGCAGTGCCCTTAAGCCTAATGAAAAACTGTTTTTT. Its protein product is CSALKPNEKLFF.

Only a few counts were recorded for this clonotype. The chain recombines TRBV7-2 with TRBJ2-5, with D unresolved. The V gene's germline CDR1 is SGHTA and CDR2 FQGNSA. Trimming took off 4 bases at V and 4 bases at J, with 16 bases between the two ends. The CDR3 has 15 amino acids. The CDR3 bases are TGTGCCAGCAGCTCTTTTGGCCCCGGTGGAGAGACCCAGTACTTC. Residues: CASSSFGPGGETQYF.

This chain joins TRBV6-2 or TRBV6-3 and TRBJ2-7, with D tentatively TRBD1 (5 bases). The CDR3 length is 16 residues. Trimming shortened V by 5 bases and J by 0 bases, and 17 bases separated the two germline ends. The germline gives CDR1 MNHEY, CDR2 SVGEGT. CDR3: CASSGARQESSYEQYV. CDR3 coding DNA: TGTGCCAGCAGTGGGGCGAGGCAGGAAAGCTCCTACGAGCAGTACGTC.

V gene TRBV5-4 combines with J gene TRBJ2-4, with 9 bases identical to TRBD1. CDR1 is SGHNT, CDR2 YYREEE, per germline (reference sequence). The CDR3 totals 15 residues. Trimming at V came to 4 bases and at J to 6 bases, leaving 8 bases not matched to a gene. The CDR3 loop reads CASSPRDRDGNIQYF. The CDR3 DNA reads as TGTGCCAGCAGCCCCCGGGACAGGGATGGAAACATTCAGTACTTC. Using reference TRBV5-4 and TRBJ2-4 for the parts outside the CDR3, the full variable domain is ETGVTQSPTHLIKTRGQQVTLRCSSQSGHNTVSWYQQALGQGPQFIFQYYREEENGRGNFPPRFSGLQFPNYSSELNVNALELDDSALYLCASSPRDRDGNIQYFGAGTRLSVL.

The chain employs TRBV18 and TRBJ1-6; no definite D call. This CDR3 has 13 amino acids. Deletions cut 3 bases from V and 11 bases from J, with 11 bases between. The germline V gene has CDR1 KGHSH and CDR2 LQKENI. The chain's CDR3 is CASSPHPLTPLHF. CDR3 coding DNA: TGTGCCAGCTCACCTCACCCTCTTACACCCCTCCACTTT.

V and J are TRBV7-9 and TRBJ2-2, with D perhaps matching TRBD2 (6 bases). The V and J ends lost 1 base and 7 bases respectively, with 10 bases between them. CDR3 size: 14 residues. Germline V gene data show CDR1 as SEHNR and CDR2 as FQNEAQ (reference sequence). The CDR3 protein is CASSLEAAGGELFF. Here the CDR3 DNA reads TGTGCCAGCAGCTTAGAAGCAGCGGGCGGGGAGCTGTTTTTT. Full variable domain (outside the CDR3, taken from reference TRBV7-9 and TRBJ2-2): DTGVSQNPRHKITKRGQNVTFRCDPISEHNRLYWYRQTLGQGPEFLTYFQNEAQLEKSRLLSDRFSAERPKGSFSTLEIQRTEQGDSAMYLCASSLEAAGGELFFGEGSRLTVL.

The sample holds a few counts of this clonotype. The J gene is TRBJ1-4, the V gene TRBV7-8; the D is unclear. V was cut by 1 base and J by 0 bases, with 12 bases left in between. There are 17 residues in the CDR3. Looked up from germline, CDR1 is SGHVS and CDR2 is FQNEAQ. CDR3 DNA sequence: TGTGCCAGCAGCTTAGGTGTGCAAGGTGCAACTAATGAAAAACTGTTTTTT. Residues: CASSLGVQGATNEKLFF. Together with reference TRBV7-8 and TRBJ1-4, the CDR3 gives the full variable domain: GAGVSQSPRYKVAKRGQDVALRCDPISGHVSLFWYQQALGQGPEFLTYFQNEAQLDKSGLPSDRFFAERPEGSVSTLKIQRTQQEDSAVYLCASSLGVQGATNEKLFFGSGTQLSVL.

In this sample, this clonotype turned up a few times. This chain links TRBV20-1 with TRBJ2-5; 11 nucleotides line up with TRBD2. After removal of 3 bases from V and 4 bases from J, the junction contained 4 bases not matched to a gene. Per germline, CDR1 DFQATT and CDR2 SNEGSKA (reference sequence). The CDR3 totals 14 residues. The CDR3 nucleotides are TGCAGTGCTAGTGGCCTAGCGGGGGGAGAGACCCAGTACTTC. Its protein product is CSASGLAGGETQYF.

This chain connects TRBV7-8 to TRBJ2-5, with TRBD2 matching over 7 bases. Germline V lookup: CDR1 SGHVS, CDR2 FQNEAQ. With V trimmed by 1 base and J by 8 bases, 7 bases remained unmatched. The CDR3 covers 14 residues. The CDR3 nucleotides are TGTGCCAGCAGCTTAGTTGGACTAGTAATCACCCAGTACTTC. It translates to CASSLVGLVITQYF.

The chain joins TRBV6-1 to TRBJ1-2; TRBD1 aligns across 9 bases. Germline V gene sequence: CDR1 MNHNS, CDR2 SASEGT. With 8 bases clipped from V and 2 bases from J, the junction kept 9 bases outside the gene matches. CDR3 length: 15 residues. CDR3 in amino acids: CASGPTGGQNYGYTF. The CDR3 coding sequence is TGTGCCAGCGGCCCGACAGGGGGACAGAACTATGGCTACACCTTC.